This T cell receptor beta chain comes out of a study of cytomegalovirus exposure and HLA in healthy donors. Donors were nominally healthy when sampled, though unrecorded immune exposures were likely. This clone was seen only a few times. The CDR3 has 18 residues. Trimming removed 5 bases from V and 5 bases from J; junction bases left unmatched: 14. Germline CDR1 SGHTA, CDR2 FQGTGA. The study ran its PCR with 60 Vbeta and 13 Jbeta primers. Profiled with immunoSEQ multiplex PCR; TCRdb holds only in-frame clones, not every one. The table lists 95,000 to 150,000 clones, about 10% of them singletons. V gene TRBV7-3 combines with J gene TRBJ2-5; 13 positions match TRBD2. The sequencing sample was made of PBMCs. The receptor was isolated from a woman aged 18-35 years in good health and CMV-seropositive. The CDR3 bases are TGTGCCAGCAGCCCGGGGCCGGGACTAGCGGGGAGTGGGGAGACCCAGTACTTC. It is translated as CASSPGPGLAGSGETQYF. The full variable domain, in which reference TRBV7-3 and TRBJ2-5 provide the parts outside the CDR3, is GAGVSQTPSNKVTEKGKYVELRCDPISGHTALYWYRQSLGQGPEFLIYFQGTGAADDSGLPNDRFFAVRPEGSVSTLKIQRTERGDSAVYLCASSPGPGLAGSGETQYFGPGTRLLVL.